This T cell receptor (beta chain) was sequenced for a study of cytomegalovirus exposure and HLA in healthy donors. Donors consisted of healthy bone marrow donors. General observations from the study: In a later analysis, at a false discovery rate of 0.05, approximately 16,000 TCR beta sequences were associated with HLA alleles. Specificity for CMV antigens was confirmed in vitro for three of the CMV-associated chains. Most TCR sequences proved rare, with some public TCRs found in many donors.

This CDR3 has 14 residues. Germline V gene data show CDR1 as MDHEN and CDR2 as SYDVKM. Trimming removed 6 bases from V and 4 bases from J; junction bases left unmatched: 4. About this clone itself: The antigen remains undetermined.

PCR used 60 Vbeta primers and 13 Jbeta primers. Sequencing was performed with immunoSEQ multiplex PCR; in TCRdb, only in-frame clones are kept and a portion is missing. The table shows roughly 100,000 clones, with roughly 13% occurring only once. The J gene is TRBJ2-7, the V gene TRBV28; TRBD2 matches 12 bases. The origin of this receptor is a man aged 35 to 55 in good health and CMV-seropositive. Sequencing was performed on PBMCs. CDR3 nucleotide sequence: TGTGCCAGCAGCCCTAGCGGGAGGGGGTACGAGCAGTACTTC. This gives the protein CASSPSGRGYEQYF.